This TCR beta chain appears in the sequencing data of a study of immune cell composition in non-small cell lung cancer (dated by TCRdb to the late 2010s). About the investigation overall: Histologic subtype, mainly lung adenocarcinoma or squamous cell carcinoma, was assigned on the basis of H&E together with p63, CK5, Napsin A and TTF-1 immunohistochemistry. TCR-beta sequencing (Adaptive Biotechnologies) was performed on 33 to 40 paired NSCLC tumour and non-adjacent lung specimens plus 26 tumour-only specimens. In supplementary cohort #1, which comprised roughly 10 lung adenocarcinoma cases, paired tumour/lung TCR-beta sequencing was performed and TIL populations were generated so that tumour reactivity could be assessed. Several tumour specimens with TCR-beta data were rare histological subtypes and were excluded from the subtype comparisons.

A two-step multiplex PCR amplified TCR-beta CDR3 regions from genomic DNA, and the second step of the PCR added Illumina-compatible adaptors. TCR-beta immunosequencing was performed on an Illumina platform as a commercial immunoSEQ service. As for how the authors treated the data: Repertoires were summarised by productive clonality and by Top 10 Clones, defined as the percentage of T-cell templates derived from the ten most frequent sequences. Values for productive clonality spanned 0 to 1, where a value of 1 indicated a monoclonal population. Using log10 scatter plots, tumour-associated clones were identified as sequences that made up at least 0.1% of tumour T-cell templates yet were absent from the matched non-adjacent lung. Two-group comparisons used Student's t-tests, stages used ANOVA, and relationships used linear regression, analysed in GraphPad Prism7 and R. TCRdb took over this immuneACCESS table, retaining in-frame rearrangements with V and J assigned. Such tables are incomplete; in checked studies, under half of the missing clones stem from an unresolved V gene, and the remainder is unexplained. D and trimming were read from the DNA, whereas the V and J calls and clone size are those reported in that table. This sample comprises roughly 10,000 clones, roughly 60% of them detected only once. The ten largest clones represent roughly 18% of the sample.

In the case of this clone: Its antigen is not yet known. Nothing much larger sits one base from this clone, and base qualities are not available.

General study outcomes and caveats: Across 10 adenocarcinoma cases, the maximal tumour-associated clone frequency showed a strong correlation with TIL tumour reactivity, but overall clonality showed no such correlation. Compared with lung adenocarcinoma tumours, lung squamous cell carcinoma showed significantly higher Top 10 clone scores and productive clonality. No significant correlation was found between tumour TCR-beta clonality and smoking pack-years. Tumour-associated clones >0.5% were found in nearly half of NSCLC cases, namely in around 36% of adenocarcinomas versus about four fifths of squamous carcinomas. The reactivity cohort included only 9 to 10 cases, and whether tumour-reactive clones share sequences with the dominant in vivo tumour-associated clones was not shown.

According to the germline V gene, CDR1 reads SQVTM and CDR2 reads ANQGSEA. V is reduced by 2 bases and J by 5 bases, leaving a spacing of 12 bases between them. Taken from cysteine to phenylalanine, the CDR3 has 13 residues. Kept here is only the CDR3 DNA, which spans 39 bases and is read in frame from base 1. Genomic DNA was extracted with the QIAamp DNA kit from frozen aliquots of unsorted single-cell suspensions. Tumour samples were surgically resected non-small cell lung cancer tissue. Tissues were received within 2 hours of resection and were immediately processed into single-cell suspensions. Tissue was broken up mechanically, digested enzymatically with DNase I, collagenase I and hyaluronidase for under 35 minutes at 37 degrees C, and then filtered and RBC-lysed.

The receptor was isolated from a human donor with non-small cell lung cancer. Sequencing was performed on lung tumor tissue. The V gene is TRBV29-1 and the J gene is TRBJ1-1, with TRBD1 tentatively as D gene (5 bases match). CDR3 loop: CSVEHVRGTEAFF. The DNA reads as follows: TGCAGCGTTGAACATGTTAGGGGAACTGAAGCTTTCTTT.